This T cell receptor beta chain was sequenced for a study of PD-1 and CTLA-4 blockade in melanoma (dated by TCRdb to about 2021). For the study in its entirety: In patients with melanoma, the researchers looked at the effects of CTLA-4 blockade versus PD-1 blockade on the CD8 T cell response that was melanoma-reactive.

The CDR3 spans 16 residues, from the cysteine through the phenylalanine. The read is trimmed to its CDR3 DNA, 48 bases read in frame from base 1. Deletion took 5 bases off V and 8 bases off J, with a span of 21 bases between the germline ends. CDR1 and CDR2, per the germline V gene (reference sequence), are MNHNY and SVGAGI. In the case of this clone: Its specific antigen is unknown. No much larger clone exists at a distance of one base, and base qualities are not known.

Receptors were amplified or captured by the immunoSEQ multiplex PCR assay. TCRdb limited this immuneACCESS table to in-frame rearrangements with V and J called. A share of clones is missing; checked studies link under half to unresolved V genes, and the rest is unexplained. A total of 34,000 or so clones appear in this sample, 88% of them only once. Clones ranked in the top ten supply around 5.8% of the sample. The sample in question was CD8+ T cells from peripheral blood, obtained from a patient given anti-PD-1 treatment. The TCR was taken from a human donor with melanoma. The chain is assembled from TRBV6-6 and TRBJ1-4; the best D guess is TRBD1, with 6 bases matching. The encoded CDR3 is CASSPRTASSYEKLFF. The nucleotides are TGTGCCAGCAGTCCCCGGACAGCTTCCAGCTACGAAAAACTGTTTTTT.